The subject of this entry is one TCR beta chain. What it recognizes is unknown. The data were taken from a study of shared clonotypes between healthy human individuals. The overall study: For every donor, three CD4 naive, three CD4 memory, two CD8 naive and one CD8 memory plates were used. Study-level findings and limits: Only a few donors were included, so the genetic and exposure-history diversity represented was limited. Sharing across four donors was highest in naive CD4 (roughly 5%) and lowest in memory CD8 (0.4%).

V lost 6 bases to trimming and J lost 1 base; unmatched junction nucleotides: 7. Germline CDR1 is SNHLY and CDR2 is FYNNEI. This CDR3 is built from 15 residues. Replicate PCRs for sorted subsets used 200 to 250 ng DNA; this equaled tens of thousands of T cell genomes. Clones were read by immunoSEQ multiplex PCR, and TCRdb kept only the in-frame ones, dropping some. The sample holds approximately 740,000 clones, under 80% seen once. This chain uses TRBV2 with TRBJ2-5; 8 nucleotides agree with TRBD2. The specimen was memory CD4+ T cells sorted from blood. Specified subset: CD45RA-negative fraction. This receptor was obtained from a woman aged 25-40 years in good health. CDR3 DNA sequence: TGTGCCAGCAGCAGAGGACTAGCCCTCCAAGAGACCCAGTACTTC. Encoded protein: CASSRGLALQETQYF. Based on the CDR3 plus reference TRBV2 and TRBJ2-5, the full variable domain is EPEVTQTPSHQVTQMGQEVILRCVPISNHLYFYWYRQILGQKVEFLVSFYNNEISEKSEIFDDQFSVERPDGSNFTLKIRSTKLEDSAMYFCASSRGLALQETQYFGPGTRLLVL.